Listed below are T cell receptor beta chains from one sample, sequenced in a study of blood T cell repertoires in COVID-19. The assay was immunoSEQ multiplex PCR, and TCRdb's table has in-frame clones only and misses some. This table holds 55,000 to 95,000 clones, roughly 80% found once. The specimen was peripheral blood. These receptors all stem from an older woman with acute or convalescent COVID-19. Both conserved end residues are part of each CDR3. The order of the fields is J gene, clone size, V gene, D gene, CDR3 DNA, CDR3 protein. The D gene is left open where the match is weak. Clone size, where shown, is once, few, many, or a class for clones that have expanded.

J: TRBJ1-6; size: NA; V: TRBV30; D: NA; DNA: TGTGCCTGGGACAGGAATAATTCACCCCTCCACTTT; CDR3: CAWDRNNSPLHF
J: TRBJ1-3; size: NA; V: TRBV5-6; D: NA; DNA: TGTGCCAGCAGCCCAACTCGGGGAAACACCATATATTTT; CDR3: CASSPTRGNTIYF
J: TRBJ2-2; size: NA; V: TRBV11-2; D: TRBD2; DNA: TGTGCCAGCAGCTTGGGACTAGCGGTCAGGACCGGGGAGCTGTTTTTT; CDR3: CASSLGLAVRTGELFF
J: TRBJ1-2; size: NA; V: TRBV20-1; D: NA; DNA: TGCAGTGCTAGTTCCAGGGTGGATTATGGCTACACCTTC; CDR3: CSASSRVDYGYTF
J: TRBJ1-1; size: NA; V: TRBV19; D: TRBD1; DNA: TGTGCCAGTAGAGACAGCGCAGGGGGCATCACTGAAGCTTTCTTT; CDR3: CASRDSAGGITEAFF
J: TRBJ1-2; size: NA; V: TRBV30; D: NA; DNA: TGTGCCTGGAGTGTTGGACAGAACTATGGCTACACCTTC; CDR3: CAWSVGQNYGYTF
J: TRBJ2-1; size: NA; V: TRBV7-9; D: TRBD2; DNA: TGTGCCAGCAGCTTACGAGCGGGAGGGAATAATGAGCAGTTCTTC; CDR3: CASSLRAGGNNEQFF
J: TRBJ1-2; size: NA; V: TRBV15; D: NA; DNA: TGTGCCACCAGCAGAGATCGAGTACGCTATGGCTACACCTTC; CDR3: CATSRDRVRYGYTF
J: TRBJ2-1; size: NA; V: TRBV29-1; D: TRBD1; DNA: TGCAGCGGGGACAGGGCCCTCAATGAGCAGTTCTTC; CDR3: CSGDRALNEQFF
J: TRBJ2-2; size: NA; V: TRBV2; D: TRBD2; DNA: TGTGCCAGCAAGACTCCGGGCGGGAGAGGCACCGGGGAGCTGTTTTTT; CDR3: CASKTPGGRGTGELFF
J: TRBJ2-5; size: once; V: TRBV5-4; D: NA; DNA: TGTGCCAGCAGTTCGCCGGGATCTATTGGACCCCAGTACTTC; CDR3: CASSSPGSIGPQYF
J: TRBJ1-1; size: once; V: TRBV11-2; D: TRBD1; DNA: TGTGCCAGCAGCGCTACAGGGGGCGCGAGACTTGAAGCTTTCTTT; CDR3: CASSATGGARLEAFF
J: TRBJ2-1; size: NA; V: TRBV29-1; D: NA; DNA: TGCAGCGTTGAAGATCAAACAATGAAGCAGTTCTTC; CDR3: CSVEDQTMKQFF
J: TRBJ1-6; size: NA; V: TRBV9; D: NA; DNA: TGTGCCAGCAGCGTGACTGAGGATTCACCCCTCCACTTT; CDR3: CASSVTEDSPLHF
J: TRBJ1-2; size: few; V: TRBV6-2/TRBV6-3; D: NA; DNA: TGTGCCAGCAGTTACTCGAGGGAAGGAGGCTACACCTTC; CDR3: CASSYSREGGYTF
J: TRBJ1-3; size: NA; V: TRBV4-1; D: TRBD1; DNA: TGCGCCAGCAGCCAAGAAACCGGGACAGATGGAAACACCATATATTTT; CDR3: CASSQETGTDGNTIYF
J: TRBJ1-6; size: once; V: TRBV30; D: NA; DNA: TGTGCCTGGAGTTCGCCAGGGTTTAATTCACCCCTCCACTTT; CDR3: CAWSSPGFNSPLHF
J: TRBJ2-1; size: NA; V: TRBV7-9; D: NA; DNA: TGTGCCAGCAGCTTAGTACAGGGTAGTCTGCTAAGCTCCTACAATGAGCAGTTCTTC; CDR3: CASSLVQGSLLSSYNEQFF
J: TRBJ1-2; size: NA; V: TRBV28; D: TRBD1; DNA: TGTGCCAGCAGTCCTTTGGACAGGGATGCCTATGGCTACACCTTC; CDR3: CASSPLDRDAYGYTF
J: TRBJ2-1; size: few; V: TRBV10-3; D: TRBD2; DNA: TGTGCCATCAGGGCCGGGACTAGCGGACCATACAATGAGCAGTTCTTC; CDR3: CAIRAGTSGPYNEQFF
J: TRBJ2-1; size: NA; V: TRBV11-2; D: TRBD2; DNA: TGTGCCAGCAGCCCCCCCCCTGGCGGGAGGATAACGGAGCAGTTCTTC; CDR3: CASSPPPGGRITEQFF
J: TRBJ1-1; size: NA; V: TRBV12-3/TRBV12-4; D: TRBD1; DNA: TGTGCCAGCAACCTACAGGGGGGAACTGAAGCTTTCTTT; CDR3: CASNLQGGTEAFF
J: TRBJ1-2; size: once; V: TRBV6-5; D: NA; DNA: TGTGCCAGCAGTAGTCCGGAGAATGGCTACACCTTC; CDR3: CASSSPENGYTF
J: TRBJ1-1; size: NA; V: TRBV7-9; D: NA; DNA: TGTGCCAGCAGCTTAACCCTTGGGGGAGGCACTGAAGCTTTCTTT; CDR3: CASSLTLGGGTEAFF
J: TRBJ1-1; size: NA; V: TRBV30; D: TRBD1; DNA: TGTGCCTGGATTCCGGGACAGGGACACACTGAAGCTTTCTTT; CDR3: CAWIPGQGHTEAFF
J: TRBJ1-2; size: few; V: TRBV21-1; D: NA; DNA: TGTGCCAGCCGACGTCTGAACAGTGATAACTATGGCTACACCTTC; CDR3: CASRRLNSDNYGYTF
J: TRBJ1-4; size: NA; V: TRBV18; D: TRBD1; DNA: TGTGCCAGCTCACTGGGACAGGGTGCGGAAAAACTGTTTTTT; CDR3: CASSLGQGAEKLFF
J: TRBJ1-5; size: few; V: TRBV3-1/TRBV3-2; D: TRBD1; DNA: TGTGCCAGCAGCCCTCCAAGGGGGACAGCGCCTCAGCCCCAGCATTTT; CDR3: CASSPPRGTAPQPQHF
J: TRBJ1-1; size: NA; V: TRBV12-3/TRBV12-4; D: NA; DNA: TGTGCCAGCAGTCGGAACACTGAAGCTTTCTTT; CDR3: CASSRNTEAFF
J: TRBJ2-6; size: once; V: TRBV21-1; D: NA; DNA: TGTGCCAGCAGCTGTCGGACTTTC; CDR3: CASSCRTF
J: TRBJ1-2; size: NA; V: TRBV18; D: TRBD1; DNA: TGTGCCAGCTCACCACCTCAAAAGGGACAGAACTATGGCTACACCTTC; CDR3: CASSPPQKGQNYGYTF
J: TRBJ2-7; size: NA; V: TRBV7-2; D: NA; DNA: TGTGCCAGCAGCCGAAGGAGGGAGCAGTACTTC; CDR3: CASSRRREQYF
J: TRBJ1-1; size: NA; V: TRBV19; D: NA; DNA: TGTGCCAGTAGGAAACGAGGGGGAGAGTGGACTGAAGCTTTCTTT; CDR3: CASRKRGGEWTEAFF
J: TRBJ1-2; size: few; V: TRBV5-6; D: TRBD1; DNA: TGTGCCAGCAGCTACAGGGGGCTAGGTGGCTACACCTTC; CDR3: CASSYRGLGGYTF
J: TRBJ1-2; size: NA; V: TRBV5-4; D: NA; DNA: TGTGCCAGCAGCTTGGGCGGACAGAGTTTGAGCTATGGCTACACCTTC; CDR3: CASSLGGQSLSYGYTF
J: TRBJ1-6; size: NA; V: TRBV6-5; D: NA; DNA: TGTGCCAGCCAGGCGACAGGTCCCCTGCCCCTCCACTTT; CDR3: CASQATGPLPLHF
J: TRBJ1-5; size: NA; V: TRBV4-2; D: TRBD1; DNA: TGTGCCAGCAGTCCTTTTACCGGGACAGGGGGCGAGCAGCCCCAGCATTTT; CDR3: CASSPFTGTGGEQPQHF
J: TRBJ1-5; size: few; V: TRBV11-3; D: TRBD1; DNA: TGTGCCAGCAGCTCGACCAAGGGACAGGACTATAGCAATCAGCCCCAGCATTTT; CDR3: CASSSTKGQDYSNQPQHF
J: TRBJ1-6; size: once; V: TRBV27; D: NA; DNA: TGTGCCAGCAGTTTCTCGGGGTTGGGTGATTCACCCCTCCACTTT; CDR3: CASSFSGLGDSPLHF
J: TRBJ2-7; size: NA; V: TRBV20-1; D: NA; DNA: TGCAGTGCTAGACAGGGGAACGAGCAGTACTTC; CDR3: CSARQGNEQYF
J: TRBJ2-7; size: NA; V: TRBV28; D: TRBD2; DNA: TGTGCCAGCAGTTCCACCCTCGGACTAGCGAAGTACGAGCAGTACTTC; CDR3: CASSSTLGLAKYEQYF
J: TRBJ1-4; size: NA; V: TRBV6-4; D: TRBD1; DNA: TGTGCCAGCAGTGATGACAACGACAGGGTTGGGTCAACTAATGAAAAACTGTTTTTT; CDR3: CASSDDNDRVGSTNEKLFF
J: TRBJ2-7; size: NA; V: TRBV7-9; D: NA; DNA: TGTGCCAGCAGCCCAGGACAGTTCTACGAGCAGTACTTC; CDR3: CASSPGQFYEQYF
J: TRBJ1-4; size: few; V: TRBV6-6; D: TRBD1; DNA: TGTGCCAGCAGTTTCGAACAGGGGGTGGGAGAAAAACTGTTTTTT; CDR3: CASSFEQGVGEKLFF
J: TRBJ1-6; size: few; V: TRBV19; D: TRBD1; DNA: TGTGCCAGTAGTACGCGGCAGGGGGGTTCACCCCTCCACTTT; CDR3: CASSTRQGGSPLHF
J: TRBJ2-1; size: NA; V: TRBV27; D: TRBD2; DNA: TGTGCCAGCAGTCTCGGGACTAGCGGGAACAATGAGCAGTTCTTC; CDR3: CASSLGTSGNNEQFF
J: TRBJ2-2; size: NA; V: TRBV7-6; D: NA; DNA: TGTGCCAGCAGCATGGAGGGCTTCAACACCGGGGAGCTGTTTTTT; CDR3: CASSMEGFNTGELFF
J: TRBJ2-5; size: NA; V: TRBV5-4; D: NA; DNA: TGTGCCAGCAGCACACGGATGGGCGAGACCCAGTACTTC; CDR3: CASSTRMGETQYF
J: TRBJ1-3; size: NA; V: TRBV19; D: NA; DNA: TGTGCCAGTGGACAGTCGAGCTCTGGAAACACCATATATTTT; CDR3: CASGQSSSGNTIYF
J: TRBJ1-3; size: NA; V: TRBV19; D: TRBD1; DNA: TGTGCCAGTAGTCCCGGACAGGGGGCGGTCTCTGGAAACACCATATATTTT; CDR3: CASSPGQGAVSGNTIYF
J: TRBJ2-7; size: NA; V: TRBV14; D: TRBD1; DNA: TGTGCCAGCAGCCCGGGCAGGGGGCTCTACGAGCAGTACTTC; CDR3: CASSPGRGLYEQYF
J: TRBJ2-1; size: NA; V: TRBV7-9; D: TRBD2; DNA: TGTGCCAGCGCCCCCGCTAGCGGGAGAAGTGAGCAGTTCTTC; CDR3: CASAPASGRSEQFF
J: TRBJ1-5; size: NA; V: TRBV19; D: NA; DNA: TGTGCCAGTACCACCGGGTCCGCAAATAGCAATCAGCCCCAGCATTTT; CDR3: CASTTGSANSNQPQHF
J: TRBJ2-1; size: NA; V: TRBV11-2; D: TRBD1; DNA: TGTGCCAGCAGCTTATCCGGGACAGGCTACAATGAGCAGTTCTTC; CDR3: CASSLSGTGYNEQFF
J: TRBJ2-1; size: NA; V: TRBV7-9; D: TRBD2; DNA: TGTGCCAGCAGCTTAGTCGGGCTAGCGGGGTACAATGAGCAGTTCTTC; CDR3: CASSLVGLAGYNEQFF
J: TRBJ1-1; size: NA; V: TRBV11-3; D: NA; DNA: TGTGCCAGCAGCTTCGAGGTCAACACTGAAGCTTTCTTT; CDR3: CASSFEVNTEAFF
J: TRBJ1-2; size: NA; V: TRBV6-5; D: NA; DNA: TGTGCCAGCAGCGGAGGTTCCTATAGCTACACCTTC; CDR3: CASSGGSYSYTF
J: TRBJ1-1; size: NA; V: TRBV6-5; D: NA; DNA: TGTGCCAGCAGGTATCGTAATGAAGCTTTCTTT; CDR3: CASRYRNEAFF
J: TRBJ1-2; size: NA; V: TRBV28; D: NA; DNA: TGTGCCAGCAGTTTAAGTCGGGGGGCCTGGGGCTACACCTTC; CDR3: CASSLSRGAWGYTF